These T cell receptor beta chains were read from a single sample in a study of control samples from healthy donors and cancer patients. Sequencing used immunoSEQ multiplex PCR; TCRdb keeps in-frame clones, though not all of them. The sample yields 46,000 or so clones, more than 85% seen once. The sequenced sample was PBMCs. The receptors shown here come from a woman between 45 and 65 years old with head and neck cancer. The CDR3 runs from the conserved cysteine through the conserved F or W. Fields, in order: V gene, clone size, D gene, J gene, CDR3 protein, CDR3 DNA. A D gene is named only where the DNA matches it firmly. Size values are once, few and many counts, or a class for expanded clones, and some rows have none.

>TRBV5-6|NA|NA|TRBJ2-3
CASSLSSPDTQYF
TGTGCCAGCAGCTTGTCTAGCCCAGATACGCAGTATTTT
>TRBV6-6|NA|NA|TRBJ1-1
CASSSGDMNTEAFF
TGTGCCAGCAGTTCAGGGGACATGAACACTGAAGCTTTCTTT
>TRBV3-1/TRBV3-2|NA|NA|TRBJ1-2
CASSQFVGGDGYTF
TGTGCCAGCAGCCAATTCGTAGGAGGGGATGGCTACACCTTC
>TRBV30|NA|NA|TRBJ2-1
CAWTQGTINEQFF
TGTGCCTGGACTCAGGGAACCATCAATGAGCAGTTCTTC
>TRBV5-4|NA|NA|TRBJ1-1
CASSPAGNWDTEAFF
TGTGCCAGCAGCCCTGCAGGGAACTGGGACACTGAAGCTTTCTTT
>TRBV24-1|NA|NA|TRBJ1-2
CATSEGTVANYGYTF
TGTGCCACCAGTGAGGGGACCGTAGCTAACTATGGCTACACCTTC
>TRBV18|few|NA|TRBJ1-1
CASSPPSGMNTEAFF
TGTGCCAGCTCACCACCTTCGGGTATGAACACTGAAGCTTTCTTT
>TRBV27|NA|NA|TRBJ2-5
CASSALYQETQYF
TGTGCCAGCAGTGCATTGTACCAAGAGACCCAGTACTTC
>TRBV10-3|NA|NA|TRBJ1-6
CAIRQGTDLNSPLHF
TGTGCCATCCGCCAGGGGACGGATCTTAATTCACCCCTCCACTTT
>TRBV10-3|NA|NA|TRBJ2-7
CAISGENSGSYEQYF
TGTGCCATCAGTGGAGAGAACTCAGGGAGCTACGAGCAGTACTTC
>TRBV6-6|NA|NA|TRBJ1-6
CASYTSYNSPLHF
TGTGCCAGCTACACCTCCTATAATTCACCCCTCCACTTT
>TRBV19|NA|NA|TRBJ1-4
CASSKKNEKLFF
TGTGCCAGTAGTAAGAAGAATGAAAAACTGTTTTTT
>TRBV29-1|NA|NA|TRBJ2-7
CSVETVAGDPEQYF
TGCAGCGTTGAAACAGTGGCAGGGGATCCCGAGCAGTACTTC
>TRBV7-9|NA|NA|TRBJ1-3
CASSLDRSSGNTIYF
TGTGCCAGCAGCTTAGACAGAAGCTCTGGAAACACCATATATTTT
>TRBV5-1|NA|NA|TRBJ1-2
CASSLDSYGYTF
TGCGCCAGCAGCTTGGACAGTTATGGCTACACCTTC
>TRBV7-9|NA|TRBD1|TRBJ2-1
CASSSWDRGSEQFF
TGTGCCAGCAGCTCGTGGGACAGGGGGTCTGAGCAGTTCTTC